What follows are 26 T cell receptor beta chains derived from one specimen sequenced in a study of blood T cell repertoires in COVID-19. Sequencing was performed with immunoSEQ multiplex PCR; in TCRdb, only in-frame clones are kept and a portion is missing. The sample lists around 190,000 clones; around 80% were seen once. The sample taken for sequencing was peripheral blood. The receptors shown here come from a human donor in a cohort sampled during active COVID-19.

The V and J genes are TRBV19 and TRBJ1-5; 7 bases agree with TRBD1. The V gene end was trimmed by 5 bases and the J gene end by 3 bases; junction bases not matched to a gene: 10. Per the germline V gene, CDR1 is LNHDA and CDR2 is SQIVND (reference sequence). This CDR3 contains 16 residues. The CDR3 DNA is TGTGCCAGTAGTCCCCGGGACAGTTTAAACAATCAGCCCCAGCATTTT. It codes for CASSPRDSLNNQPQHF. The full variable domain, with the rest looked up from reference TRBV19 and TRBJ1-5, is DGGITQSPKYLFRKEGQNVTLSCEQNLNHDAMYWYRQDPGQGLRLIYYSQIVNDFQKGDIAEGYSVSREKKESFPLTVTSAQKNPTAFYLCASSPRDSLNNQPQHFGDGTRLSIL.

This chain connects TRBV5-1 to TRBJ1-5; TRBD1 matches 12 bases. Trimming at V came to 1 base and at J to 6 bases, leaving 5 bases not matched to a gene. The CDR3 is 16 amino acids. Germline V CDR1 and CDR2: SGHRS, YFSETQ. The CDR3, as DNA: TGCGCCAGCAGCTTGACGGGACAGGGGGCTCCTCAGCCCCAGCATTTT. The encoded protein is CASSLTGQGAPQPQHF.

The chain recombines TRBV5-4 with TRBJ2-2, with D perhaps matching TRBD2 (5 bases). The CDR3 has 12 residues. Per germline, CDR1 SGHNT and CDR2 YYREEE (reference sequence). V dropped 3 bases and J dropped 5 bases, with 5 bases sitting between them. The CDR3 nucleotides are TGTGCCAGCAGCTGGACTACCGGGGAGCTGTTTTTT. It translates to CASSWTTGELFF.

This CDR3 is CASSRTSGDYNEQFF. The CDR3 bases are TGTGCCAGCAGCCGGACTAGCGGGGATTACAATGAGCAGTTCTTC. The rearrangement joins TRBV21-1 to TRBJ2-1; no DNA check was done on the table's D call, TRBD2. TRBV21-1 is labeled a pseudogene. This CDR3 region has 15 residues.

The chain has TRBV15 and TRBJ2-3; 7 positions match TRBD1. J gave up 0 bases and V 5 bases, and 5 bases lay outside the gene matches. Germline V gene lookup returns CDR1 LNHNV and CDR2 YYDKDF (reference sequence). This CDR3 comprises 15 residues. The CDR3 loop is CATSYRQGSTDTQYF. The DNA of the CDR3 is TGTGCCACCAGCTACAGACAGGGAAGCACAGATACGCAGTATTTT.

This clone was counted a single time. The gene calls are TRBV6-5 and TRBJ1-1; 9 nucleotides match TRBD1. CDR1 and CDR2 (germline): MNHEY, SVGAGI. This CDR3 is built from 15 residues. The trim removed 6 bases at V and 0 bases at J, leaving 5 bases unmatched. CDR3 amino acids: CASSHRGLVNTEAFF. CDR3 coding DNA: TGTGCCAGCAGCCACAGGGGGCTTGTGAACACTGAAGCTTTCTTT.

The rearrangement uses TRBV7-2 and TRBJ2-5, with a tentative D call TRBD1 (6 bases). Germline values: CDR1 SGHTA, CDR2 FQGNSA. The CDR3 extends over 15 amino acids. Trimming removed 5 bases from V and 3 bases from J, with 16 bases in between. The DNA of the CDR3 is TGTGCCAGCAGCGGTACTCAGGGGACCGAAGAGACCCAGTACTTC. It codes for CASSGTQGTEETQYF.

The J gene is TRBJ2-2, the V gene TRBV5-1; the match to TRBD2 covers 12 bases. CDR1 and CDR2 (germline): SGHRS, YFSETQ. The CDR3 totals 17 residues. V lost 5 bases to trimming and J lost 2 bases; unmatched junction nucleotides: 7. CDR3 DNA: TGCGCCAGCAGTCCACTAGCGGGAGGACCAAACACCGGGGAGCTGTTTTTT. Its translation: CASSPLAGGPNTGELFF.

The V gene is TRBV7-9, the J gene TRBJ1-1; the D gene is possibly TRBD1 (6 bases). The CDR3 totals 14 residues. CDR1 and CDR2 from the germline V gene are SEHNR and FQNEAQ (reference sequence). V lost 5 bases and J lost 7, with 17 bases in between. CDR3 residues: CASSTDRSLREAFF. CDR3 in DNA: TGTGCCAGCAGCACGGACAGATCTCTTCGTGAAGCTTTCTTT.

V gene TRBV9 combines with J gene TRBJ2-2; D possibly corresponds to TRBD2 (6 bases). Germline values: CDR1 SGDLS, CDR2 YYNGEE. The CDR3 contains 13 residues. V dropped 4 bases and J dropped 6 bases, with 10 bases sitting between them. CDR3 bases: TGTGCCAGCAGCCAGCGGGTTCCCGGGGAGCTGTTTTTT. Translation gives CASSQRVPGELFF.

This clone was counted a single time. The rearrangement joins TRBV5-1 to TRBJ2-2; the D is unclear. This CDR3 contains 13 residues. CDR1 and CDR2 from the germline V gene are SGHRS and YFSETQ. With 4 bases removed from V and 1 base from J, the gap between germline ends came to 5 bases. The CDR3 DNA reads TGCGCCAGCAGCCATCAGAACACCGGGGAGCTGTTTTTT. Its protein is CASSHQNTGELFF.

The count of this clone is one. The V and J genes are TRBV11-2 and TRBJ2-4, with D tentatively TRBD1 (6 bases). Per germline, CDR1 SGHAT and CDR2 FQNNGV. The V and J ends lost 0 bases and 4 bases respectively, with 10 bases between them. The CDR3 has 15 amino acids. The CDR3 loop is CASSLDRDKKNIQYF. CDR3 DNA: TGTGCCAGCAGCTTAGATCGGGACAAAAAAAACATTCAGTACTTC.

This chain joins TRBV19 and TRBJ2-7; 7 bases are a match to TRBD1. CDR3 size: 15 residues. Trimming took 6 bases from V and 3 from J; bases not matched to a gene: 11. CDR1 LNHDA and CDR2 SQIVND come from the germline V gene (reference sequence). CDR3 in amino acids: CASSATGPFVYEQYF. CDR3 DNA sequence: TGTGCCAGTAGCGCGACAGGGCCCTTCGTCTACGAGCAGTACTTC.

CDR3 nucleotides: TGCGCCAGCAGCTGGTCTCAAAGGGGCTACGAGCAGTACTTC. Amino acid sequence: CASSWSQRGYEQYF. This rearrangement joins TRBV5-1 to TRBJ2-7, with D maybe TRBD1 (5 bases). The length of the CDR3 is 14 residues. Germline V gene sequence: CDR1 SGHRS, CDR2 YFSETQ. Trimming shortened V by 3 bases and J by 3 bases, and 13 bases separated the two germline ends.

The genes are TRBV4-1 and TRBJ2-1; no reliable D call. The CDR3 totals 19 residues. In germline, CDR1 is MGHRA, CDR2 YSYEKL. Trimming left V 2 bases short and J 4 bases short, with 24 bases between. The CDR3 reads CASSQKSPFGSTAYNEQFF. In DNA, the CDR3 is TGCGCCAGCAGCCAAAAATCGCCCTTCGGATCGACTGCTTACAATGAGCAGTTCTTC.

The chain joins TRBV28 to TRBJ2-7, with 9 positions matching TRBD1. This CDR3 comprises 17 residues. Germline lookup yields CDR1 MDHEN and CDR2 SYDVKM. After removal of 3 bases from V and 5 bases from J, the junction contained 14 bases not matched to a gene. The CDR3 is CASSFTHPGTGRHEQYF. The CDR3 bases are TGTGCCAGCAGTTTCACTCATCCCGGGACAGGGAGGCACGAGCAGTACTTC. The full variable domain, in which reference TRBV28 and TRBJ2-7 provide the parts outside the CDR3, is DVKVTQSSRYLVKRTGEKVFLECVQDMDHENMFWYRQDPGLGLRLIYFSYDVKMKEKGDIPEGYSVSREKKERFSLILESASTNQTSMYLCASSFTHPGTGRHEQYFGPGTRLTVT.

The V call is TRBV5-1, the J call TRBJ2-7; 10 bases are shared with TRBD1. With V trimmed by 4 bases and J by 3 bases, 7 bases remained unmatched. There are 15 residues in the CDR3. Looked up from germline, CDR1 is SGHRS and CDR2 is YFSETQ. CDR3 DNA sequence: TGCGCCAGCAGCACGGGACAGGGGTATATCTACGAGCAGTACTTC. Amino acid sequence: CASSTGQGYIYEQYF.

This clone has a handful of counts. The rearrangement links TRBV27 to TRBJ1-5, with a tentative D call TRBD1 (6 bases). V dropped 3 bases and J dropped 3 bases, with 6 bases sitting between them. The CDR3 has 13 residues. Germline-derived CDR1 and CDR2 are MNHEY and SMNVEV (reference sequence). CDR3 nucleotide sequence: TGTGCCAGCAGTTTGGGGGCCAATCAGCCCCAGCATTTT. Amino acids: CASSLGANQPQHF.

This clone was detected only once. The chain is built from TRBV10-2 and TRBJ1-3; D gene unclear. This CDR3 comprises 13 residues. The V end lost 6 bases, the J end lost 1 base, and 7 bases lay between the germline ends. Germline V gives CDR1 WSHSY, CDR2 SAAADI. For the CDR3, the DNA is TGCGCCAGCAGACTGATTTCTGGAAACACCATATATTTT. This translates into CASRLISGNTIYF.

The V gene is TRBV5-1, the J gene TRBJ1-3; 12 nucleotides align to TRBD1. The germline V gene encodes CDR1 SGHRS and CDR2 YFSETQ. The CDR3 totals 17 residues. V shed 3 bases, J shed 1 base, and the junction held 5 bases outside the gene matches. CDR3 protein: CASSYGTGGASGNTIYF. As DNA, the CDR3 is TGCGCCAGCAGCTACGGGACAGGGGGCGCTTCTGGAAACACCATATATTTT. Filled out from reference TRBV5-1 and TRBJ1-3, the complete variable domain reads KAGVTQTPRYLIKTRGQQVTLSCSPISGHRSVSWYQQTPGQGLQFLFEYFSETQRNKGNFPGRFSGRQFSNSRSEMNVSTLELGDSALYLCASSYGTGGASGNTIYFGEGSWLTVV.

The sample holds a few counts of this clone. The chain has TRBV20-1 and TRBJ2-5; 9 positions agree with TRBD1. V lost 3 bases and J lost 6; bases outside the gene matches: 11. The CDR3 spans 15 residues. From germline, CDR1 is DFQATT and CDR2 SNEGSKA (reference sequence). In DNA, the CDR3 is TGCAGTGCTAGTAGTTGGGACAGGGCAGGCCAGACCCAGTACTTC. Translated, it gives CSASSWDRAGQTQYF.

The CDR3 DNA follows: TGCGCCAGCAGCTCACAAAACTCCGGGACAGGGAACACTGAAGCTTTCTTT. It yields the protein CASSSQNSGTGNTEAFF. The V and J genes are TRBV5-1 and TRBJ1-1, with 8 bases aligning to TRBD1. J lost 1 base, V lost 3 bases, and 11 bases had no gene match. The germline gives CDR1 SGHRS, CDR2 YFSETQ. There are 17 residues in the CDR3.

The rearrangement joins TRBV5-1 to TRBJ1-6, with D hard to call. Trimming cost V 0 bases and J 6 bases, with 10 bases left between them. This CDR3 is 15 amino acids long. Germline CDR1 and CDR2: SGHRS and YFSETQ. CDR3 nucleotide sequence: TGCGCCAGCAGCTTGGAGGCAGCGGTTAATTCACCCCTCCACTTT. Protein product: CASSLEAAVNSPLHF.

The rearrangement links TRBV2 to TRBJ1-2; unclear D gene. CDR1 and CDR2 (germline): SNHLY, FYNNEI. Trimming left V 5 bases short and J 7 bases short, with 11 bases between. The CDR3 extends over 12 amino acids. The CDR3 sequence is CASSLPGGGYTF. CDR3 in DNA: TGTGCCAGCAGTTTGCCGGGTGGTGGCTACACCTTC.

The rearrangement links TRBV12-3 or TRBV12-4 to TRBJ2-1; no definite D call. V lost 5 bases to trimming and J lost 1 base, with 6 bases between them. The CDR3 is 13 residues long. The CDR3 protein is CASSTQSYNEQFF. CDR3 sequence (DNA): TGTGCCAGCAGTACTCAATCCTACAATGAGCAGTTCTTC.

CDR3 protein: CASSPGTGEGTDTQYF. The DNA for the CDR3 is TGTGCCAGCAGCCCGGGGACAGGGGAAGGGACAGATACGCAGTATTTT. The chain carries TRBV13 and TRBJ2-3, with TRBD1 matching over 10 bases. The CDR3 spans 16 residues. The V segment lost 5 bases and the J segment 3 bases; nucleotides outside the gene matches: 8. Germline CDR1 reads PRHDT; CDR2 reads FYEKMQ (reference sequence).